The 32 T cell receptor beta chains listed next were all sequenced from one sample in a study of identical twins. MiXCR, applied by TCRdb to the 5' RACE reads, yields one record per CDR3 protein. Of under 300,000 distinct CDR3 sequences listed, approximately 8.3% are singletons. This same sample was also taken into another study, of yellow fever vaccine responses in identical twins.

Input material: CD8+ T cells sorted from blood. Receptors were obtained from a woman under 30 in good health.

The table lists this clonotype with a few counts. The chain recombines TRBV10-2 with TRBJ2-1; TRBD2 aligns across 11 bases. This CDR3 spans 16 amino acids. V lost 8 bases to trimming and J lost 0 bases; unmatched junction nucleotides: 6. The germline V gene encodes CDR1 WSHSY and CDR2 SAAADI. The DNA of the CDR3 is TGCGCCAGCGGGACTAGCGGAGTCAGCTCCTACAATGAGCAGTTCTTC. Translating it yields CASGTSGVSSYNEQFF.

This clonotype showed up many times. In nucleotides, the CDR3 is TGTGCCAGCAGGGGACAGGGAGGGACGCAGTATTTT. Residues: CASRGQGGTQYF. The rearrangement links TRBV12-3 or TRBV12-4 to TRBJ2-3, with 9 bases fitting TRBD1. The CDR3 consists of 12 residues. V gave up 6 bases and J gave up 9 bases; unmatched junction bases: 4.

The V call is TRBV7-9, the J call TRBJ2-1; 11 bases are a match to TRBD1. The CDR3 is made up of 14 amino acids. Per the germline V gene, CDR1 is SEHNR and CDR2 is FQNEAQ (reference sequence). J gave up 5 bases and V 6 bases, and 3 bases lay outside the gene matches. The DNA for the CDR3 is TGTGCCAGCAGATGGACAGGGGGCCACAATGAGCAGTTCTTC. Protein product: CASRWTGGHNEQFF. Using reference TRBV7-9 and TRBJ2-1 for the parts outside the CDR3, the full variable domain is DTGVSQNPRHKITKRGQNVTFRCDPISEHNRLYWYRQTLGQGPEFLTYFQNEAQLEKSRLLSDRFSAERPKGSFSTLEIQRTEQGDSAMYLCASRWTGGHNEQFFGPGTRLTVL.

The V call is TRBV10-1, the J call TRBJ1-4, with D hard to call. This CDR3 spans 14 amino acids. V lost 1 base and J 7 bases, leaving 10 bases between the germline ends. Per the germline V gene, CDR1 is WNHNN and CDR2 is SYGVQD (reference sequence). The chain's CDR3 is CASSEYGRGEKLFF. CDR3 bases: TGCGCCAGCAGTGAGTACGGCCGGGGTGAAAAACTGTTTTTT.

The chain couples TRBV19 to TRBJ2-6; tentatively, D is TRBD1 (6 bases). This CDR3 comprises 15 residues. Trimming cost V 7 bases and J 3 bases, with 13 bases left between them. Germline CDR1 reads LNHDA; CDR2 reads SQIVND (reference sequence). This CDR3 reads CASTFTGYGANVLTF. Written as DNA, the CDR3 is TGTGCCAGTACTTTTACAGGGTATGGGGCCAACGTCCTGACTTTC.

In its sample, this clonotype was seen many times. The J gene is TRBJ2-7, the V gene TRBV7-9; 9 bases agree with TRBD2. The CDR3 spans 14 residues. CDR1 is SEHNR, CDR2 FQNEAQ, per germline (reference sequence). The V segment lost 6 bases and the J segment 0 bases; nucleotides outside the gene matches: 3. Here the CDR3 reads CASSSGRDSYEQYF. In DNA, the CDR3 is TGTGCCAGCAGTAGCGGGAGAGACTCCTACGAGCAGTACTTC.

The chain is built from TRBV14 and TRBJ2-7; D call uncertain. This CDR3 is built from 15 residues. V shed 1 base and J shed 4 bases, with 14 bases lying between them. The germline V gene has CDR1 SGHDN and CDR2 FVKESK. CDR3 bases: TGTGCCAGCAGCCAAGGGCGTGGAAGGGCGTACGAGCAGTACTTC. It codes for CASSQGRGRAYEQYF.

This clonotype was recorded a few times. One end of the junction varies from germline; a read error may be responsible. J is TRBJ2-7 and V is TRBV10-3, with TRBD1 matching over 9 bases. The CDR3 extends over 12 amino acids. Germline V gives CDR1 ENHRY, CDR2 SYGVKD. CDR3 region: CGGTGYGYEQYF. CDR3 bases: TGCGGGGGGACAGGGTATGGCTACGAGCAGTACTTC.

The genes are TRBV7-9 and TRBJ2-1; 8 nucleotides agree with TRBD1. The CDR3 is 13 residues long. V gave up 3 bases and J gave up 15 bases; unmatched junction bases: 10. CDR1 is SEHNR, CDR2 FQNEAQ, per germline (reference sequence). CDR3 DNA sequence: TGTGCCAGCAGCTTGCTCTCTGGCAGGGGGCTGTTCTTC. This translates into CASSLLSGRGLFF. Complete variable domain (other parts from reference TRBV7-9 and TRBJ2-1): DTGVSQNPRHKITKRGQNVTFRCDPISEHNRLYWYRQTLGQGPEFLTYFQNEAQLEKSRLLSDRFSAERPKGSFSTLEIQRTEQGDSAMYLCASSLLSGRGLFFGPGTRLTVL.

Points on this clonotype: Since the CDR3 does not end with the conserved phenylalanine or tryptophan, this likely comes from a read error. The DNA is left out, because the CDR3 cannot be placed on it with certainty; the CDR3 is given as TCRdb lists it. The chain has TRBV2 and TRBJ2-4. Germline CDR1 is SNHLY and CDR2 is FYNNEI. The CDR3 is 8 amino acids in total, end residues counted. This chain's CDR3 is CASSEIVG.

Many counts were recorded for this clonotype. This chain links TRBV7-9 with TRBJ2-1, with TRBD2 identical over 9 bases. V was clipped by 5 bases and J by 12 bases; unmatched bases: 5. Germline CDR1 reads SEHNR; CDR2 reads FQNEAQ (reference sequence). The CDR3 sequence is 12 residues long. Here the CDR3 DNA reads TGTGCCAGCAGCCCTCTAGCGGGAACGCAGTTCTTC. This codes for CASSPLAGTQFF.

This clonotype was recorded many times. The chain employs TRBV4-2 and TRBJ2-1; 9 bases align to TRBD2. Germline lookup yields CDR1 LGHNA and CDR2 YNFKEQ. The CDR3 runs to 16 residues. V shed 0 bases and J 4 bases; nucleotides not matched to a gene: 4. The CDR3 reads CASSQDTSGQYNEQFF. The CDR3 coding sequence is TGTGCCAGCAGCCAAGATACTAGCGGGCAATACAATGAGCAGTTCTTC.

The V and J genes are TRBV20-1 and TRBJ2-7; D is perhaps TRBD1 (5 bases). V lost 4 bases and J 1 base, leaving 11 bases between the germline ends. Germline values: CDR1 DFQATT, CDR2 SNEGSKA (reference sequence). The CDR3 covers 13 residues. The chain's CDR3 is CSATDSWSYEQYF. The CDR3 DNA is TGCAGTGCTACTGACAGCTGGTCCTACGAGCAGTACTTC.

This clonotype occurred many times. V gene TRBV11-2 combines with J gene TRBJ2-2; D is uncertain. This CDR3 has 12 amino acids. Germline loops: CDR1 SGHAT, CDR2 FQNNGV. Trimming shortened V by 4 bases and J by 5 bases, and 5 bases separated the two germline ends. The CDR3 coding sequence is TGTGCCAGCAGCTGGTGGACCGGGGAGCTGTTTTTT. It is translated as CASSWWTGELFF.

This clonotype was seen at least ten times. V is TRBV28 and J is TRBJ2-7; no reliable D call. Germline V gives CDR1 MDHEN, CDR2 SYDVKM. The CDR3 is 13 amino acids. The germline V and J ends were trimmed by 2 bases and 2 bases, with 7 bases remaining between them. CDR3 DNA sequence: TGTGCCAGCAGTTTAGGTGCGACCTACGAGCAGTACTTC. The encoded protein is CASSLGATYEQYF.

This clonotype turned up a few times. CDR3 sequence (DNA): TGTGCCAGTAGTATAGATCTCCAGCCTCGGAACGAGCAGTACTTC. It specifies CASSIDLQPRNEQYF. The V call is TRBV19, the J call TRBJ2-7; D is ambiguous. The CDR3 sequence is 15 residues long. V was trimmed by 0 bases and J by 5 bases, leaving 14 bases between them. Germline lookup yields CDR1 LNHDA and CDR2 SQIVND (reference sequence). Full variable domain (rest looked up from reference TRBV19 and TRBJ2-7): DGGITQSPKYLFRKEGQNVTLSCEQNLNHDAMYWYRQDPGQGLRLIYYSQIVNDFQKGDIAEGYSVSREKKESFPLTVTSAQKNPTAFYLCASSIDLQPRNEQYFGPGTRLTVT.

The CDR3 nucleotides read TGTGCCAGCAGCCCTCGTGAACCGAACACCGGGGAGCTGTTTTTT. Protein sequence: CASSPREPNTGELFF. The chain employs TRBV11-3 and TRBJ2-2, with D unclear. V was trimmed by 5 bases and J by 0 bases, leaving 10 bases between them. The length of the CDR3 is 15 residues. Per germline, CDR1 SGHNT and CDR2 YENEEA.

In its sample, this clonotype was seen a few times. The V call is TRBV11-2, the J call TRBJ2-7; TRBD2 agrees at 7 bases. J gave up 7 bases and V 5 bases, and 8 bases lay outside the gene matches. The CDR3 has 13 amino acids. Germline-derived CDR1 and CDR2 are SGHAT and FQNNGV. CDR3 region: CASSPDISGEQYF. The CDR3 DNA reads TGTGCCAGCAGCCCAGACATTAGCGGGGAGCAGTACTTC.

This clonotype was seen more than once but under ten times. This chain connects TRBV20-1 to TRBJ2-4, with D perhaps matching TRBD1 or TRBD2 (5 bases each). Trimming took off 4 bases at V and 4 bases at J, with 11 bases between the two ends. Per the germline V gene, CDR1 is DFQATT and CDR2 is SNEGSKA (reference sequence). This CDR3 contains 13 residues. The chain's CDR3 is CSAKEAGKNIQYF. As DNA, the CDR3 is TGCAGTGCTAAGGAGGCAGGGAAAAACATTCAGTACTTC.

This clonotype has ten or more counts. The chain joins TRBV29-1 to TRBJ2-7; no firm D call. This CDR3 region has 17 residues. Germline assignment: CDR1 SQVTM and CDR2 ANQGSEA. V was shortened by 1 base and J by 2 bases, with 21 bases between the two germline ends. CDR3 sequence reads: CSVEGQRGSMRTYEQYF. CDR3 nucleotides: TGCAGCGTTGAAGGCCAGCGCGGTTCCATGAGGACCTACGAGCAGTACTTC.

J is TRBJ2-3 and V is TRBV4-3; 8 nucleotides match TRBD2. Germline V gene sequence: CDR1 LGHNA, CDR2 YSLEER. V shed 0 bases and J 5 bases; nucleotides not matched to a gene: 10. The CDR3 loop spans 17 amino acids. The CDR3 DNA sequence: TGCGCCAGCAGCCAAGATAAAGCGGGAGAGGGGATAGATACGCAGTATTTT. It translates to CASSQDKAGEGIDTQYF.

This clonotype was seen at least ten times. Here the CDR3 reads CASSLLRAPEAFF. For the CDR3, the DNA is TGTGCCAGCAGCTTATTAAGGGCCCCTGAAGCTTTCTTT. The J gene is TRBJ1-1, the V gene TRBV7-9; D gene uncertain. The CDR3 contains 13 residues. Trimming removed 2 bases from V and 6 bases from J, with 10 bases in between. Looked up from germline, CDR1 is SEHNR and CDR2 is FQNEAQ (reference sequence).

This clonotype has only a few counts. The chain recombines TRBV27 with TRBJ2-6; D remains ambiguous. The CDR3 is 15 residues long. V was pared by 5 bases and J by 0 bases, with 8 bases between. Per germline, CDR1 MNHEY and CDR2 SMNVEV (reference sequence). The DNA for the CDR3 is TGTGCCAGCAGTGCCCCTCGCTCTGGGGCCAACGTCCTGACTTTC. Protein sequence: CASSAPRSGANVLTF.

This clonotype was seen at least ten times. This sequence joins TRBV20-1 and TRBJ2-1; D call uncertain. This CDR3 contains 10 residues. CDR1 DFQATT and CDR2 SNEGSKA come from the germline V gene (reference sequence). V lost 1 base and J 9 bases, leaving 4 bases between the germline ends. In nucleotides, the CDR3 is TGCAGTGCTAGAGCCGGTGAGCAGTTCTTC. This codes for CSARAGEQFF.

A few counts support this clonotype. The V call is TRBV12-3 or TRBV12-4, the J call TRBJ1-1; TRBD1 aligns across 7 bases. With 5 bases clipped from V and 6 bases from J, the junction kept 9 bases outside the gene matches. The CDR3 is 14 amino acids. The CDR3 here is CASSPSQGWPEAFF. CDR3 nucleotides: TGTGCCAGCAGTCCTTCACAGGGGTGGCCTGAAGCTTTCTTT.

This clonotype was detected a few times. The chain is built from TRBV11-2 and TRBJ2-5; no firm D call. The CDR3 has 14 residues. The V end lost 3 bases, the J end lost 0 bases, and 8 bases lay between the germline ends. The germline CDR1 and CDR2 sequences are SGHAT and FQNNGV. The CDR3 nucleotides are TGTGCCAGCAGCTTGAGAGTTAACCAAGAGACCCAGTACTTC. The encoded protein is CASSLRVNQETQYF.

In its sample, this clonotype was seen many times. V usage is TRBV5-5 and J usage is TRBJ2-3, with D unclear. V lost 6 bases and J lost 4, with 18 bases in between. This CDR3 contains 15 residues. Germline V lookup: CDR1 SGHKS, CDR2 YYEKEE (reference sequence). CDR3 sequence: CASNSVGYPADTQYF. In DNA, the CDR3 is TGTGCCAGCAACTCAGTGGGATACCCCGCAGATACGCAGTATTTT.

This clonotype was seen only a few times. The CDR3 here is CASAHPIGERTYEQYF. The CDR3 coding sequence is TGTGCCAGCGCCCACCCTATAGGAGAAAGGACCTACGAGCAGTACTTC. The rearrangement links TRBV7-9 to TRBJ2-7; D is unresolved. In germline, CDR1 is SEHNR, CDR2 FQNEAQ (reference sequence). Trimming removed 8 bases at V and 2 bases at J, with 22 bases between. This CDR3 is built from 16 residues.

The genes are TRBV18 and TRBJ2-1; possible D gene TRBD2, 5 bases. This CDR3 contains 16 residues. Trimming left V 0 bases short and J 3 bases short, with 12 bases between. The germline V gene encodes CDR1 KGHSH and CDR2 LQKENI. The CDR3 sequence: CASSPPRTAIYNEQFF. CDR3 nucleotide sequence: TGTGCCAGCTCACCACCGAGGACTGCAATCTACAATGAGCAGTTCTTC.

The chain recombines TRBV7-2 with TRBJ2-1; 11 nucleotides match TRBD2. V gave up 4 bases and J gave up 4 bases; unmatched junction bases: 9. This CDR3 is 17 amino acids long. CDR1 is SGHTA and CDR2 is FQGNSA in the germline V gene. The CDR3 sequence is CASSSQASGRTYNEQFF. CDR3 nucleotides: TGTGCCAGCAGCTCCCAGGCTAGCGGGAGGACTTACAATGAGCAGTTCTTC.

The gene calls are TRBV4-2 and TRBJ2-1; 12 positions agree with TRBD2. Unmatched junction bases numbered 7, after V lost 3 bases and J lost 7 bases. Germline loops: CDR1 LGHNA, CDR2 YNFKEQ. The CDR3 is 16 amino acids. CDR3 in amino acids: CASSQTLAGGQNEQFF. For the CDR3, the DNA is TGTGCCAGCAGCCAGACCCTAGCGGGGGGGCAGAATGAGCAGTTCTTC.

The chain has TRBV2 and TRBJ2-7, with D tentatively TRBD1 (6 bases). Trimming took 3 bases from V and 5 from J, leaving 17 bases between them. There are 15 residues in the CDR3. Germline-derived CDR1 and CDR2 are SNHLY and FYNNEI. Here the CDR3 DNA reads TGTGCCAGCAGTGAGGGGGCTGGAGCAATGAACGAGCAGTACTTC. Protein sequence: CASSEGAGAMNEQYF.